This T cell receptor (beta chain) was captured by sequencing in a study of cytomegalovirus exposure and HLA in healthy donors. The CDR3 consists of 12 residues. V shed 7 bases and J shed 3 bases, with 10 bases lying between them. The germline gives CDR1 MDHEN, CDR2 SYDVKM. Study-wide results and caveats: In a later analysis, common viral pathogens appeared linked to several of the most significant clusters. Analysis performed later showed TCR beta chains linked to HLA being more clonally expanded than equally common others.

The PCR made use of 60 Vbeta and 13 Jbeta primers. The data were produced by immunoSEQ multiplex PCR, yet TCRdb's version contains in-frame clones alone and is incomplete. Found here are about 150,000 clones, around a tenth of them singletons; the top ten hold 1.8%. As concerns this clone: Its antigen is not known.

The chain employs TRBV28 and TRBJ2-7; maybe TRBD1 (6 bases). This sequence was found in a male donor in good health and CMV-seronegative. The sequenced sample was PBMCs. CDR3 sequence: CASNPGDYEQYF. The CDR3 region has the DNA TGTGCCAGCAATCCAGGGGACTACGAGCAGTACTTC.